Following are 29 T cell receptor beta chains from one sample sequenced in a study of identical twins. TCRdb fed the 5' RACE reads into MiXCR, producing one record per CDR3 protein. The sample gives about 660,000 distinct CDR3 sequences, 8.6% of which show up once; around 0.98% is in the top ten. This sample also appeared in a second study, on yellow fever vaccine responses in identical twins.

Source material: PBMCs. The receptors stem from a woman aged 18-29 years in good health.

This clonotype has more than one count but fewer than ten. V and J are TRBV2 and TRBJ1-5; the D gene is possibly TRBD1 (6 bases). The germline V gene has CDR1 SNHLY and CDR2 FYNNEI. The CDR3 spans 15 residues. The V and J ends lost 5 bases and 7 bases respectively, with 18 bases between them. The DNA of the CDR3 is TGTGCCAGCAGTAACTCGGGGGCTGCGGGGCAGCCCCAGCATTTT. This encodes CASSNSGAAGQPQHF.

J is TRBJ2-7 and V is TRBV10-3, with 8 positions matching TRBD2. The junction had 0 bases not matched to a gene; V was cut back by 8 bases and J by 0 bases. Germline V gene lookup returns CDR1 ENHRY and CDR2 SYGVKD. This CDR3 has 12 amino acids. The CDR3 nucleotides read TGTGCCATCGGACTAGCCTCCTACGAGCAGTACTTC. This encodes CAIGLASYEQYF.

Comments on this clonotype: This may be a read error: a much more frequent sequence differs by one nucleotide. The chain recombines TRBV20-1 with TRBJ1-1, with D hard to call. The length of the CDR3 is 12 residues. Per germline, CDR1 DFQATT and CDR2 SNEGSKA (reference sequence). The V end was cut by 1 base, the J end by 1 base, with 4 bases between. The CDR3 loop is CSARAANTEAFF. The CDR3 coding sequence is TGCAGTGCTAGAGCCGCGAACACTGAAGCTTTCTTT.

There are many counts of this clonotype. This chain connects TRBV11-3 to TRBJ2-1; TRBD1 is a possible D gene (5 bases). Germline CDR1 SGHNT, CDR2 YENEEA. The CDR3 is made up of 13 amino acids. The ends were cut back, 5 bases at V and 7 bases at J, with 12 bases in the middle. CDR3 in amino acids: CASSAQAYNEQFF. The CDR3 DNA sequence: TGTGCCAGCAGCGCACAGGCTTATAATGAGCAGTTCTTC.

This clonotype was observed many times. Here the CDR3 DNA reads TGCGCCAGCGGGACCAACACTGAAGCTTTCTTT. Encoded protein: CASGTNTEAFF. V usage is TRBV5-1 and J usage is TRBJ1-1; perhaps TRBD1 as D (5 bases). V was trimmed by 7 bases and J by 2 bases, leaving 6 bases between them. The germline V gene has CDR1 SGHRS and CDR2 YFSETQ. The CDR3 spans 11 residues. The full variable domain, with the rest looked up from reference TRBV5-1 and TRBJ1-1, is KAGVTQTPRYLIKTRGQQVTLSCSPISGHRSVSWYQQTPGQGLQFLFEYFSETQRNKGNFPGRFSGRQFSNSRSEMNVSTLELGDSALYLCASGTNTEAFFGQGTRLTVV.

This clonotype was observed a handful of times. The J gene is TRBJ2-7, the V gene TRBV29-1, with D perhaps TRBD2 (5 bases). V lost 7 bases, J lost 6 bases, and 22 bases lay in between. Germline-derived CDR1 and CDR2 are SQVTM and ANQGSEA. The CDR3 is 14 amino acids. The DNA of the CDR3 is TGCAGCGATACGACCAGGTTGACTCGGGGCGAGCAGTACTTC. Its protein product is CSDTTRLTRGEQYF.

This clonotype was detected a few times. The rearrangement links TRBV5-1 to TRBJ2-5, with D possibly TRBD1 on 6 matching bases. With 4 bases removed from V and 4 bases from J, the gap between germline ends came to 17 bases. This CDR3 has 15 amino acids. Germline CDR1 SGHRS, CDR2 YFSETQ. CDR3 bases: TGCGCCAGCAGCATGATGGGGGCTCAAGGAGAGACCCAGTACTTC. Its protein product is CASSMMGAQGETQYF.

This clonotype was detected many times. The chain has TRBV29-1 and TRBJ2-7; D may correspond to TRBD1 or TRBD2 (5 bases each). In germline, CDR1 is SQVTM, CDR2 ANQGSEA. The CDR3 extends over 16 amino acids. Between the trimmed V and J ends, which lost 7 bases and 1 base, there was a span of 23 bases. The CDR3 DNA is TGCAGCGCCTCCGGGGATGCCGAGGGGTGGTCCTACGAGCAGTACTTC. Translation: CSASGDAEGWSYEQYF.

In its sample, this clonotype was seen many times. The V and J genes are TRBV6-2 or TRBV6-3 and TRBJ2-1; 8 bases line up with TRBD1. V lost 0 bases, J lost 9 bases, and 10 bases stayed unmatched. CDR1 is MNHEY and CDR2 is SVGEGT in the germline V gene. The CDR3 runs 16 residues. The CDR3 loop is CASSYSGRGRESEQFF. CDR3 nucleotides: TGTGCCAGCAGTTACTCTGGCAGGGGGCGAGAGAGTGAGCAGTTCTTC.

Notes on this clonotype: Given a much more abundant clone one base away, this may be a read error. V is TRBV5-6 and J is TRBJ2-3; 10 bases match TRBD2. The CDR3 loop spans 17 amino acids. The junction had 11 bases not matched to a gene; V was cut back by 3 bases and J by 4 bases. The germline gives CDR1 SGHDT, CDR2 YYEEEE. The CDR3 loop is CASSSGTSESFPDTQYF. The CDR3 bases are TGTGCCAGCAGCTCAGGGACTAGCGAGAGTTTCCCAGATACGCAGTATTTT.

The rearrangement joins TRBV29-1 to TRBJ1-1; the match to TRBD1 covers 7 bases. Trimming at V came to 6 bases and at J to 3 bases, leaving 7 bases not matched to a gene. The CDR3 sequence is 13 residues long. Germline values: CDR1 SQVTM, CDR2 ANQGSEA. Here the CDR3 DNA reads TGCAGCGTCTACAGGGGAGGAGACACTGAAGCTTTCTTT. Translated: CSVYRGGDTEAFF. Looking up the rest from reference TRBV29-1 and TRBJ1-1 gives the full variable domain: SAVISQKPSRDICQRGTSLTIQCQVDSQVTMMFWYRQQPGQSLTLIATANQGSEATYESGFVIDKFPISRPNLTFSTLTVSNMSPEDSSIYLCSVYRGGDTEAFFGQGTRLTVV.

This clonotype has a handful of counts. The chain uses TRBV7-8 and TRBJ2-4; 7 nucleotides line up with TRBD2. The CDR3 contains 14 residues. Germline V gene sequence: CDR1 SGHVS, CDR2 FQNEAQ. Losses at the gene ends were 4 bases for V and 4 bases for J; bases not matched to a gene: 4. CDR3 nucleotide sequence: TGTGCCAGCAGCTGGGAGCGGGGTAAAAACATTCAGTACTTC. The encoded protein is CASSWERGKNIQYF.

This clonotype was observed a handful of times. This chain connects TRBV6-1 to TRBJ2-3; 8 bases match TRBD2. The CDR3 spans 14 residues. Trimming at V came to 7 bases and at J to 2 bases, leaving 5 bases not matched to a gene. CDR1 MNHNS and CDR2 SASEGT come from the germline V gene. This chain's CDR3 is CASTTGGITDTQYF. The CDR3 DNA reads TGTGCCAGCACTACGGGAGGGATCACAGATACGCAGTATTTT.

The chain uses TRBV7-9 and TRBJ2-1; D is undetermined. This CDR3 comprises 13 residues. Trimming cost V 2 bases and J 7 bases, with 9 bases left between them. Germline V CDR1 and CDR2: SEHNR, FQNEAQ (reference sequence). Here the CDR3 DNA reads TGTGCCAGCAGCTTAAAACAAGGTAATGAGCAGTTCTTC. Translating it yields CASSLKQGNEQFF.

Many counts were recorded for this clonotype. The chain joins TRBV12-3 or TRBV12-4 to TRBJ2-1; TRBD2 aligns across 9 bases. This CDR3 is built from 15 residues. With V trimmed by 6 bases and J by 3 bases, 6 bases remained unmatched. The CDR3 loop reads CASSPSGRYYNEQFF. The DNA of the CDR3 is TGTGCCAGCAGCCCCAGCGGGAGGTACTACAATGAGCAGTTCTTC.

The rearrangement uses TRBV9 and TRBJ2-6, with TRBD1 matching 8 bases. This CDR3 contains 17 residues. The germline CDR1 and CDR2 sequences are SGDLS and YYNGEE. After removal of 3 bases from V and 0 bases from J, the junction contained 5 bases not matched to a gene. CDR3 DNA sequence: TGTGCCAGCAGCGCCGGGACAGGAGTCTCTGGGGCCAACGTCCTGACTTTC. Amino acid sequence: CASSAGTGVSGANVLTF.

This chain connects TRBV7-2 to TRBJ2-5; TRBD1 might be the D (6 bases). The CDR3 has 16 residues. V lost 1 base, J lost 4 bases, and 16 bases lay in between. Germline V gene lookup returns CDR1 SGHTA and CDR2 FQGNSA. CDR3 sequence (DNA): TGTGCCAGCAGCTTAGTACACTCAGGGGTTGGAGAGACCCAGTACTTC. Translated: CASSLVHSGVGETQYF.

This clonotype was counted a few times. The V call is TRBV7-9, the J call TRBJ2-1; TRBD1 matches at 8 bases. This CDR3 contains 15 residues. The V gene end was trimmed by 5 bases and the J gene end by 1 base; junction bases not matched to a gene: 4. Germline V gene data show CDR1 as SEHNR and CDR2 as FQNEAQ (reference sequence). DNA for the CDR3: TGTGCCAGCAGCACCCGGACAGGGTCCTACAATGAGCAGTTCTTC. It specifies CASSTRTGSYNEQFF.

The chain's CDR3 is CASSLTGWAQYF. The CDR3 DNA reads TGTGCCAGCAGTTTGACGGGGTGGGCCCAGTATTTT. The genes are TRBV28 and TRBJ2-3, with D perhaps TRBD2 (5 bases). Germline CDR1 is MDHEN and CDR2 is SYDVKM. V dropped 3 bases and J dropped 12 bases, with 13 bases sitting between them. The CDR3 covers 12 residues.

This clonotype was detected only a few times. The CDR3, as DNA: TGTGCAAGATCGCAGGGGGCTGAAGCTTTCTTT. This translates into CARSQGAEAFF. The chain employs TRBV10-3 and TRBJ1-1; 7 bases align to TRBD1. Germline CDR1 and CDR2: ENHRY and SYGVKD. The CDR3 is 11 amino acids.

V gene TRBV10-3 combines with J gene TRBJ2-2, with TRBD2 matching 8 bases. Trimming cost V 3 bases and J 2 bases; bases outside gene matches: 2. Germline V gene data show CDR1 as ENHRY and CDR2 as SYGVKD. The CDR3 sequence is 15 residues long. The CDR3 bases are TGTGCCATCAGTGAACGGGGGGGCAACACCGGGGAGCTGTTTTTT. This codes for CAISERGGNTGELFF.

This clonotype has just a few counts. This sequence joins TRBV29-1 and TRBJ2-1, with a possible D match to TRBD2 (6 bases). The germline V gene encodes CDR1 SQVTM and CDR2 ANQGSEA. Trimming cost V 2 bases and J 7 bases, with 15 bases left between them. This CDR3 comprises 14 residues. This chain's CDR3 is CSVEWPDGGNEQFF. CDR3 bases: TGCAGCGTTGAATGGCCCGACGGGGGTAATGAGCAGTTCTTC.

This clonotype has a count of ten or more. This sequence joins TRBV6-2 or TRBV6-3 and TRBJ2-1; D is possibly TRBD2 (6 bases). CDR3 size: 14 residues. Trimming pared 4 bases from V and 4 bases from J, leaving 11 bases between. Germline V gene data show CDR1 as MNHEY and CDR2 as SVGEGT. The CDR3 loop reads CASSSSETYNEQFF. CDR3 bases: TGTGCCAGCAGTTCTAGCGAAACTTACAATGAGCAGTTCTTC.

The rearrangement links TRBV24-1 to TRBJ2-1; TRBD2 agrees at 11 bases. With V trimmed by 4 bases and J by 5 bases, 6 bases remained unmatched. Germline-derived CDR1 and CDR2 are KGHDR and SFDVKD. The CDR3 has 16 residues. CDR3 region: CATSDPGTSGNNEQFF. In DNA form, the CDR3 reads TGTGCCACCAGTGACCCCGGGACTAGCGGAAACAATGAGCAGTTCTTC.

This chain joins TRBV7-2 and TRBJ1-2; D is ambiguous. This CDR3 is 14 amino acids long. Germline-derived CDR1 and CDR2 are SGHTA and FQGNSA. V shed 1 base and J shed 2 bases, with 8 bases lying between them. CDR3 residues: CASSLVAGNYGYTF. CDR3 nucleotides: TGTGCCAGCAGCTTAGTTGCGGGCAACTATGGCTACACCTTC. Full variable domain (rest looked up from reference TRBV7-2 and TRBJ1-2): GAGVSQSPSNKVTEKGKDVELRCDPISGHTALYWYRQSLGQGLEFLIYFQGNSAPDKSGLPSDRFSAERTGGSVSTLTIQRTQQEDSAVYLCASSLVAGNYGYTFGSGTRLTVV.

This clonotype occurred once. For the CDR3, the DNA is TGTGCAAGTCGCTTAGCGGGACTAGCGGGCAGAACGAACACCGGGGAGCTGTTTTTT. It codes for CASRLAGLAGRTNTGELFF. The chain joins TRBV12-2 to TRBJ2-2; TRBD2, the table's D call, was not compared with the DNA. TRBV12-2 is a pseudogene. The CDR3 is 19 residues long.

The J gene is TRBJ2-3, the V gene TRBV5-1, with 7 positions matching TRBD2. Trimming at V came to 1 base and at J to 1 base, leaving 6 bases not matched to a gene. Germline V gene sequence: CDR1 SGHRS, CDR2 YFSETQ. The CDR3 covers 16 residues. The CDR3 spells CASSLPSGFGTDTQYF. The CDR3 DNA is TGCGCCAGCAGCTTGCCTAGCGGTTTCGGCACAGATACGCAGTATTTT.

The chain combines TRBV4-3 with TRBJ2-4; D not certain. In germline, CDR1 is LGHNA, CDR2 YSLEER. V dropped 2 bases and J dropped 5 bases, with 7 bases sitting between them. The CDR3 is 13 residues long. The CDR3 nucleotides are TGCGCCAGCAGCCAATCACGACAAAACATTCAGTACTTC. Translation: CASSQSRQNIQYF.

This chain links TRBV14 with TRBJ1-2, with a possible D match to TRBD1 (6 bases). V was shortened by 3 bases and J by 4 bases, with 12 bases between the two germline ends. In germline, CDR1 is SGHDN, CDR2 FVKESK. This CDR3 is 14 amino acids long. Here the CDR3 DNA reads TGTGCCAGCAGCCAGAGTGCAGGGGCCTATGGCTACACCTTC. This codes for CASSQSAGAYGYTF. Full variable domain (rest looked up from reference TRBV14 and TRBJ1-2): EAGVTQFPSHSVIEKGQTVTLRCDPISGHDNLYWYRRVMGKEIKFLLHFVKESKQDESGMPNNRFLAERTGGTYSTLKVQPAELEDSGVYFCASSQSAGAYGYTFGSGTRLTVV.